One and the same sample provided the 27 T cell receptor beta chains below, sequenced in a study of cytomegalovirus exposure and HLA in healthy donors. The PCR ran on 60 Vbeta and 13 Jbeta primers. Assay: immunoSEQ multiplex PCR; the TCRdb copy retains only in-frame clones and omits some. The sample has more than 200,000 clones, roughly 83% seen once; the top ten hold about 1.4%. Sequencing was done on a sample of PBMCs. The receptors originated from a girl aged 10 to 17 in good health and CMV-seronegative.

The DNA of the CDR3 is TGTGCCAGCAGTGAGCGGGGGCCGGGGACCCAGTACTTC. This gives the protein CASSERGPGTQYF. V usage is TRBV6-1 and J usage is TRBJ2-5; D is possibly TRBD2 (7 bases). The length of the CDR3 is 13 residues. V gave up 3 bases and J gave up 7 bases, with 12 bases separating them. The germline gives CDR1 MNHNS, CDR2 SASEGT.

The J gene is TRBJ1-2, the V gene TRBV4-1; a weak D match, TRBD1 (6 bases). CDR1 and CDR2 (germline): MGHRA, YSYEKL. V gave up 3 bases and J gave up 5 bases, with 19 bases separating them. The CDR3 is 16 residues long. The chain's CDR3 is CASSHQTGRAEYGYTF. Here the CDR3 DNA reads TGCGCCAGCAGCCACCAGACAGGTCGGGCGGAATATGGCTACACCTTC.

The genes are TRBV7-9 and TRBJ1-2; maybe TRBD1 (6 bases). Per germline, CDR1 SEHNR and CDR2 FQNEAQ (reference sequence). V dropped 5 bases and J dropped 6 bases, with 13 bases sitting between them. This CDR3 region has 13 residues. The CDR3 DNA follows: TGTGCCAGCAGCCTTACAGGGAATGATGGCTACACCTTC. Its protein is CASSLTGNDGYTF.

The V call is TRBV30, the J call TRBJ2-2; 8 bases agree with TRBD1. This CDR3 is built from 17 residues. Trimming removed 2 bases from V and 1 base from J; junction bases left unmatched: 9. Germline-derived CDR1 and CDR2 are GTSNPN and SVGIG (reference sequence). The CDR3 DNA reads as TGTGCCTGGAGTCGGACAGGGTCGGTAGGGAACACCGGGGAGCTGTTTTTT. It yields the protein CAWSRTGSVGNTGELFF.

The chain is built from TRBV5-1 and TRBJ2-7, with TRBD2 matching 8 bases. The V segment lost 4 bases and the J segment 4 bases; nucleotides outside the gene matches: 7. The germline V gene encodes CDR1 SGHRS and CDR2 YFSETQ. The CDR3 covers 14 residues. CDR3 nucleotides: TGCGCCAGCAGCCCCGGGGGGGCCGATTACGAGCAGTACTTC. It yields the protein CASSPGGADYEQYF.

CDR3 sequence reads: CASSLNGAGLNTEAFF. The CDR3 coding sequence is TGTGCCAGCAGCTTAAATGGTGCGGGTCTGAACACTGAAGCTTTCTTT. The rearrangement links TRBV7-3 to TRBJ1-1, with D unresolved. CDR3 size: 16 residues. The V and J ends lost 1 base and 0 bases respectively, with 12 bases between them. Germline V gene sequence: CDR1 SGHTA, CDR2 FQGTGA. The whole variable domain, filled in from reference TRBV7-3 and TRBJ1-1, reads GAGVSQTPSNKVTEKGKYVELRCDPISGHTALYWYRQSLGQGPEFLIYFQGTGAADDSGLPNDRFFAVRPEGSVSTLKIQRTERGDSAVYLCASSLNGAGLNTEAFFGQGTRLTVV.

This clone was observed a handful of times. The chain combines TRBV5-1 with TRBJ2-7; D call uncertain. The CDR3 runs 13 residues. V was pared by 3 bases and J by 6 bases, with 13 bases between. Germline V lookup: CDR1 SGHRS, CDR2 YFSETQ. The CDR3 region has the DNA TGCGCCAGCAGCTCCCCCCAGGCGAGCGAGCAGTACTTC. Its protein product is CASSSPQASEQYF.

This clone was counted between two and nine times. V and J are TRBV28 and TRBJ1-1; 7 bases are shared with TRBD1. The CDR3 is 15 residues long. The V and J ends lost 6 bases and 1 base, in that order; junction bases with no gene match: 8. The germline CDR1 and CDR2 sequences are MDHEN and SYDVKM. In DNA, the CDR3 is TGTGCCAGCAGGGAACTGGGACAGCCGAACACTGAAGCTTTCTTT. Translation: CASRELGQPNTEAFF.

CDR3 region: CASSPPVGGRLYEQYF. The CDR3 DNA reads TGTGCCAGCAGCCCCCCGGTCGGCGGGAGGCTGTACGAGCAGTACTTC. The V call is TRBV14, the J call TRBJ2-7; 8 positions agree with TRBD2. The V and J ends lost 4 bases and 4 bases, in that order; junction bases with no gene match: 12. In germline, CDR1 is SGHDN, CDR2 FVKESK. The CDR3 totals 16 residues. Full variable domain (outside the CDR3, taken from reference TRBV14 and TRBJ2-7): EAGVTQFPSHSVIEKGQTVTLRCDPISGHDNLYWYRRVMGKEIKFLLHFVKESKQDESGMPNNRFLAERTGGTYSTLKVQPAELEDSGVYFCASSPPVGGRLYEQYFGPGTRLTVT.

The V and J genes are TRBV2 and TRBJ1-1; TRBD1 aligns across 9 bases. This CDR3 has 13 amino acids. Germline V gene sequence: CDR1 SNHLY, CDR2 FYNNEI. Trimming at V came to 8 bases and at J to 10 bases, leaving 11 bases not matched to a gene. The CDR3 DNA follows: TGTGCCAGCCCCAGGGGACAGGGAATCGTAGCTTTCTTT. It codes for CASPRGQGIVAFF.

The chain is built from TRBV28 and TRBJ1-1, with 8 positions matching TRBD1. The germline gives CDR1 MDHEN, CDR2 SYDVKM. The V segment lost 6 bases and the J segment 6 bases; nucleotides outside the gene matches: 9. This CDR3 region has 14 residues. The CDR3 nucleotides read TGTGCCAGCAGCAAACATCGGACAGGGCCTGAAGCTTTCTTT. Translation: CASSKHRTGPEAFF.

The rearrangement links TRBV27 to TRBJ2-2; D remains unclear. The CDR3 is made up of 14 amino acids. V lost 4 bases, J lost 2 bases, and 8 bases lay in between. The germline V gene encodes CDR1 MNHEY and CDR2 SMNVEV (reference sequence). CDR3 bases: TGTGCCAGCAGTTCTACGGGTAACACCGGGGAGCTGTTTTTT. This encodes CASSSTGNTGELFF.

The chain combines TRBV30 with TRBJ2-5, with D perhaps TRBD1 (8 bases). The CDR3 is made up of 15 amino acids. Per germline, CDR1 GTSNPN and CDR2 SVGIG (reference sequence). The DNA of the CDR3 is TGTGCGCAGGACAGGGAGGGGGGATCAGAAGAGACCCAGTACTTC. Its translation: CAQDREGGSEETQYF.

The V and J genes are TRBV14 and TRBJ2-5, with 8 positions matching TRBD2. This CDR3 is 17 amino acids long. V lost 1 base, J lost 8 bases, and 15 bases stayed unmatched. From germline, CDR1 is SGHDN and CDR2 FVKESK. The CDR3 spells CASSQGFFGGRTQTQYF. CDR3 nucleotides: TGTGCCAGCAGCCAAGGCTTTTTTGGCGGGAGGACCCAAACCCAGTACTTC.

The chain recombines TRBV11-2 with TRBJ1-1, with 8 bases matching TRBD1. With 4 bases clipped from V and 6 bases from J, the junction kept 10 bases outside the gene matches. The CDR3 is made up of 15 amino acids. The germline V gene has CDR1 SGHAT and CDR2 FQNNGV. The CDR3, as DNA: TGTGCCAGCAGCTCGTTGGGCAGGGGGCATCCTGAAGCTTTCTTT. This translates into CASSSLGRGHPEAFF.

Concerning this clone: At the DNA level, this CDR3 is encoded by other sequences in the same sample as well. The rearrangement uses TRBV27 and TRBJ1-5; D possibly corresponds to TRBD1 (5 bases). The CDR3 totals 15 residues. Germline loops: CDR1 MNHEY, CDR2 SMNVEV (reference sequence). V was pared by 6 bases and J by 7 bases, with 19 bases between. In nucleotides, the CDR3 is TGTGCCAGCAGCTCAGACAGTTCAGCGGGGCAGCCCCAGCATTTT. It translates to CASSSDSSAGQPQHF.

This clone was picked up a small number of times. The gene calls are TRBV2 and TRBJ1-5; a possible D gene is TRBD1 (6 bases). This CDR3 comprises 14 residues. V was pared by 1 base and J by 14 bases, with 18 bases between. Germline lookup yields CDR1 SNHLY and CDR2 FYNNEI. In DNA form, the CDR3 reads TGTGCCAGCAGTGAAGGGCAGGGGATTTCATGGGAGCATTTT. It specifies CASSEGQGISWEHF.

V gene TRBV28 combines with J gene TRBJ2-3; 7 nucleotides match TRBD1. J lost 2 bases, V lost 6 bases, and 8 bases had no gene match. CDR3 length: 15 residues. The germline V gene encodes CDR1 MDHEN and CDR2 SYDVKM. CDR3 amino acids: CASSRRGIYTDTQYF. The CDR3 nucleotides are TGTGCCAGCAGCCGCAGGGGGATTTACACAGATACGCAGTATTTT.

This chain joins TRBV5-1 and TRBJ2-7; TRBD1 matches at 11 bases. The ends lost 0 bases at V and 6 bases at J; junction bases unmatched: 5. The CDR3 runs to 15 residues. From germline, CDR1 is SGHRS and CDR2 YFSETQ. The chain's CDR3 is CASSLGRTGGVEQYF. The DNA for the CDR3 is TGCGCCAGCAGCTTGGGCCGGACAGGGGGCGTCGAGCAGTACTTC.

The rearrangement joins TRBV9 to TRBJ1-2; maybe TRBD1 (6 bases). The CDR3 sequence is 12 residues long. Trimming shortened V by 0 bases and J by 6 bases, and 6 bases separated the two germline ends. From germline, CDR1 is SGDLS and CDR2 YYNGEE. The CDR3 region is CASSVGTDGYTF. The CDR3 coding sequence is TGTGCCAGCAGCGTAGGGACAGATGGCTACACCTTC.

The CDR3: CASSEYRVRNTEAFF. DNA of the CDR3: TGTGCCAGCAGTGAATACCGGGTTCGGAACACTGAAGCTTTCTTT. This chain uses TRBV6-4 with TRBJ1-1; unclear D gene. V dropped 3 bases and J dropped 1 base, with 12 bases sitting between them. The CDR3 consists of 15 residues. Germline loops: CDR1 MRHNA, CDR2 SNTAGT.

This clone showed up just a few times. The chain recombines TRBV19 with TRBJ1-1, with D uncertain. Between the trimmed V and J ends, which lost 0 bases and 5 bases, there was a span of 16 bases. Germline-derived CDR1 and CDR2 are LNHDA and SQIVND (reference sequence). This CDR3 contains 16 residues. The CDR3 reads CASSIDRYKGETEAFF. In DNA form, the CDR3 reads TGTGCCAGTAGTATAGATCGGTACAAAGGAGAGACTGAAGCTTTCTTT.

The table lists this clone with a count of one. The J gene is TRBJ2-5, the V gene TRBV19; TRBD2 matches 11 bases. CDR3 length: 15 amino acids. J gave up 2 bases and V 4 bases, and 3 bases lay outside the gene matches. Germline-derived CDR1 and CDR2 are LNHDA and SQIVND (reference sequence). The CDR3: CASSRTSGRQETQYF. The CDR3 DNA reads TGTGCCAGTAGTAGGACTAGCGGGCGGCAAGAGACCCAGTACTTC.

The chain has TRBV29-1 and TRBJ1-1, with 10 nucleotides matching TRBD1. J lost 5 bases, V lost 6 bases, and 6 bases had no gene match. The CDR3 covers 13 residues. CDR1 and CDR2 (germline): SQVTM, ANQGSEA. CDR3 amino acids: CSVGDRGLTEAFF. The DNA of the CDR3 is TGCAGCGTCGGGGACAGGGGCTTGACTGAAGCTTTCTTT. Complete variable domain (other parts from reference TRBV29-1 and TRBJ1-1): SAVISQKPSRDICQRGTSLTIQCQVDSQVTMMFWYRQQPGQSLTLIATANQGSEATYESGFVIDKFPISRPNLTFSTLTVSNMSPEDSSIYLCSVGDRGLTEAFFGQGTRLTVV.

The chain employs TRBV30 and TRBJ1-2; TRBD1 might be the D (6 bases). The CDR3 extends over 13 amino acids. In germline, CDR1 is GTSNPN, CDR2 SVGIG (reference sequence). V dropped 4 bases and J dropped 8 bases, with 17 bases sitting between them. The CDR3 DNA reads TGTGCCTGGATCTTGGTGGGGGCGAAAGGCTACACCTTC. It codes for CAWILVGAKGYTF.

The rearrangement uses TRBV11-2 and TRBJ2-5; 14 bases are shared with TRBD2. Germline CDR1 SGHAT, CDR2 FQNNGV. This CDR3 has 18 amino acids. V lost 4 bases and J lost 5; bases outside the gene matches: 12. The chain's CDR3 is CASSSTSGGALITETQYF. CDR3 nucleotides: TGTGCCAGCAGCTCGACTAGCGGGGGGGCTCTTATTACGGAGACCCAGTACTTC.

The V and J genes are TRBV5-1 and TRBJ2-3; 13 bases agree with TRBD2. The CDR3 extends over 19 amino acids. Per the germline V gene, CDR1 is SGHRS and CDR2 is YFSETQ. V was clipped by 4 bases and J by 4 bases; unmatched bases: 15. The CDR3 loop is CASSRGNARTSGSADTQYF. CDR3 DNA: TGCGCCAGCAGCCGCGGGAATGCTCGGACTAGCGGGAGTGCAGATACGCAGTATTTT. Full variable domain (missing parts from reference TRBV5-1 and TRBJ2-3): KAGVTQTPRYLIKTRGQQVTLSCSPISGHRSVSWYQQTPGQGLQFLFEYFSETQRNKGNFPGRFSGRQFSNSRSEMNVSTLELGDSALYLCASSRGNARTSGSADTQYFGPGTRLTVL.